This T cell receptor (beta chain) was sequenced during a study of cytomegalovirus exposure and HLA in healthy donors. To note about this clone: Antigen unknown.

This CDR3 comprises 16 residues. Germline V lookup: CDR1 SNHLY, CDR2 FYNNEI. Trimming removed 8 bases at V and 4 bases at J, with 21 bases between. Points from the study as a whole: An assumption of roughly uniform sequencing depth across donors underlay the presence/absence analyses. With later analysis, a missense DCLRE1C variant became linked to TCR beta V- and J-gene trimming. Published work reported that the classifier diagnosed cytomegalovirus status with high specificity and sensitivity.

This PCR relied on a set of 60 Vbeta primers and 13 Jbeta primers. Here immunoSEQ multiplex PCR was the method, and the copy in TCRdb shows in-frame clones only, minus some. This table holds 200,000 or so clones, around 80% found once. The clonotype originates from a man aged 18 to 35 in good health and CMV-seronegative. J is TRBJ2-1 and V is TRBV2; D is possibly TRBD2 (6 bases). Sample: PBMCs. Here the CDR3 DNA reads TGTGCCAGCGGCGATACCGGCGGGGTTATTTACAATGAGCAGTTCTTC. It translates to CASGDTGGVIYNEQFF.